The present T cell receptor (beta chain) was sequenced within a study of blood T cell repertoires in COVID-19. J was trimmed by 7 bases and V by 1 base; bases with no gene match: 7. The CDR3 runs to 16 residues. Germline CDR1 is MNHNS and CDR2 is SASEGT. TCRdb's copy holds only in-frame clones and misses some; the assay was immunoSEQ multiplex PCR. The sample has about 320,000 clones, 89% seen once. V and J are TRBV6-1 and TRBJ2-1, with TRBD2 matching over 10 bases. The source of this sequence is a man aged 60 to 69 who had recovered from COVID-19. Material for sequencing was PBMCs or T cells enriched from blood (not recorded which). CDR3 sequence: CASSEVPSGSENEQFF. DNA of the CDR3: TGTGCCAGCAGTGAAGTGCCTAGCGGGAGTGAAAATGAGCAGTTCTTC.